Sequencing of this TCR beta chain was carried out in a study of blood T cell repertoires in COVID-19. The CDR3 loop spans 15 amino acids. Germline values: CDR1 SGHNT, CDR2 YYREEE (reference sequence). V lost 0 bases and J lost 5; bases outside the gene matches: 6. Some clones are missing from TCRdb's copy, which holds only in-frame ones; the method was immunoSEQ multiplex PCR. The repertoire has 200,000 to 250,000 clones, approximately 90% of them found once; the top ten carry 0.7% to 0.85%. The clonotype was recovered from a man in his sixties with COVID-19, enrolled during active disease. Sequencing was performed on peripheral blood. This chain links TRBV5-4 with TRBJ2-5, with 8 positions matching TRBD2. The CDR3 nucleotides are TGTGCCAGCAGCTTGGCGCCGGGACTAGGGGAGACCCAGTACTTC. Translation: CASSLAPGLGETQYF.